Listed here are 27 T cell receptor beta chains from one sample, sequenced in a study of cytomegalovirus exposure and HLA in healthy donors. A multiplex PCR was run with 60 Vbeta primers and 13 Jbeta primers. Sequencing was performed with immunoSEQ multiplex PCR; in TCRdb, only in-frame clones are kept and a portion is missing. The sample includes over 150,000 clones, 75% to 85% seen only once; the top ten take around 7.3%. Sequenced sample: PBMCs. The receptors stem from a man aged 25-45 years in good health and CMV-seropositive.

The chain carries TRBV7-3 and TRBJ2-1; D gene ambiguous. The CDR3 is 16 residues long. V dropped 4 bases and J dropped 5 bases, with 18 bases sitting between them. The germline V gene has CDR1 SGHTA and CDR2 FQGTGA. CDR3 loop: CASSSSPSAVNNEQFF. The CDR3 nucleotides are TGTGCCAGCAGCTCTTCTCCTTCGGCGGTAAACAATGAGCAGTTCTTC.

The V gene is TRBV5-4, the J gene TRBJ1-2; D not resolved. V shed 0 bases and J shed 6 bases, with 12 bases lying between them. Germline loops: CDR1 SGHNT, CDR2 YYREEE (reference sequence). This CDR3 has 14 amino acids. The CDR3 DNA sequence: TGTGCCAGCAGCTTGGCGCCAGGCCTCGATGGCTACACCTTC. It specifies CASSLAPGLDGYTF. The full variable domain, its missing parts supplied by reference TRBV5-4 and TRBJ1-2, is ETGVTQSPTHLIKTRGQQVTLRCSSQSGHNTVSWYQQALGQGPQFIFQYYREEENGRGNFPPRFSGLQFPNYSSELNVNALELDDSALYLCASSLAPGLDGYTFGSGTRLTVV.

This clone occurred once. The chain couples TRBV7-6 to TRBJ2-3; TRBD1 matches 7 bases. V was clipped by 3 bases and J by 4 bases; unmatched bases: 10. The germline CDR1 and CDR2 sequences are SGHVS and FNYEAQ. The CDR3 extends over 16 amino acids. CDR3 loop: CASSFRQGDVPDTQYF. The CDR3 DNA follows: TGTGCCAGCAGCTTTCGACAGGGAGATGTTCCAGATACGCAGTATTTT.

The chain employs TRBV27 and TRBJ2-1; 12 bases match TRBD2. The CDR3 consists of 16 residues. Losses at the gene ends were 5 bases for V and 9 bases for J; bases not matched to a gene: 11. The germline V gene has CDR1 MNHEY and CDR2 SMNVEV (reference sequence). The CDR3 sequence: CASSTLTSGRLVEQFF. Written as DNA, the CDR3 is TGTGCCAGCAGTACCCTGACTAGCGGGAGACTCGTTGAGCAGTTCTTC.

The CDR3 coding sequence is TGTGCCAGCAGTTTTCAGGGCACAGATACGCAGTATTTT. It is translated as CASSFQGTDTQYF. The chain is built from TRBV28 and TRBJ2-3; D is uncertain. The CDR3 has 13 residues. Trimming removed 3 bases from V and 1 base from J, with 5 bases in between. Germline lookup yields CDR1 MDHEN and CDR2 SYDVKM.

The J gene is TRBJ2-7, the V gene TRBV7-2; 8 bases align to TRBD2. CDR1 and CDR2 (germline): SGHTA, FQGNSA. The CDR3 covers 14 residues. J was trimmed by 3 bases and V by 4 bases; bases with no gene match: 5. The DNA for the CDR3 is TGTGCCAGCAGCTCCTTCGCGGGGGGCTACGAGCAGTACTTC. Amino acid sequence: CASSSFAGGYEQYF.

This clone showed up just once. The chain recombines TRBV4-2 with TRBJ2-2; a possible D gene is TRBD2 (5 bases). Trimming took off 0 bases at V and 7 bases at J, with 21 bases between the two ends. The CDR3 extends over 18 amino acids. CDR1 LGHNA and CDR2 YNFKEQ come from the germline V gene. CDR3 sequence (DNA): TGTGCCAGCAGCCAAGATCGAGGCGCAGCAGAGGCGGGCGGGGAGCTGTTTTTT. It specifies CASSQDRGAAEAGGELFF.

The V gene is TRBV19, the J gene TRBJ2-5; the match to TRBD2 covers 13 bases. After removal of 4 bases from V and 5 bases from J, the junction contained 13 bases not matched to a gene. Germline V gene lookup returns CDR1 LNHDA and CDR2 SQIVND (reference sequence). The CDR3 extends over 18 amino acids. The CDR3 loop is CASSTGTSGEVGAETQYF. CDR3 bases: TGTGCCAGTAGTACCGGGACTAGCGGGGAAGTCGGGGCGGAGACCCAGTACTTC.

V and J are TRBV4-2 and TRBJ1-2; TRBD1 might be the D (5 bases). The CDR3 consists of 18 residues. With 2 bases removed from V and 4 bases from J, the gap between germline ends came to 23 bases. Germline V gives CDR1 LGHNA, CDR2 YNFKEQ. Here the CDR3 reads CASSQLDTPGVPGYGYTF. The CDR3 DNA sequence: TGTGCCAGCAGCCAATTGGACACCCCTGGGGTCCCTGGCTATGGCTACACCTTC.

The rearrangement uses TRBV2 and TRBJ2-2, with a weak D call TRBD2 (6 bases). The germline V gene has CDR1 SNHLY and CDR2 FYNNEI. CDR3 length: 15 residues. Trimming took off 7 bases at V and 1 base at J, with 13 bases between the two ends. CDR3 protein: CASKEGGLNTGELFF. The CDR3, as DNA: TGTGCCAGCAAGGAGGGCGGGCTGAACACCGGGGAGCTGTTTTTT.

The CDR3 DNA follows: TGTGCCTGCGCGGGCGCGGGAGCCTCAGATACGCAGTATTTT. Amino acids: CACAGAGASDTQYF. The genes are TRBV6-5 and TRBJ2-3; 7 positions match TRBD2. V lost 11 bases to trimming and J lost 4 bases; unmatched junction nucleotides: 12. The CDR3 has 14 residues. Germline V gene sequence: CDR1 MNHEY, CDR2 SVGAGI.

There are a few counts of this clone. The chain employs TRBV18 and TRBJ2-3; 9 positions agree with TRBD2. This CDR3 has 16 residues. Germline values: CDR1 KGHSH, CDR2 LQKENI. Germline trimming cut 1 base from V and 4 bases from J; bases unmatched to any gene: 6. DNA of the CDR3: TGTGCCAGCTCACCACTTAAACTAGCGGGCGCAGATACGCAGTATTTT. This encodes CASSPLKLAGADTQYF.

The chain joins TRBV6-6 to TRBJ1-3; TRBD1 agrees at 8 bases. The CDR3 is 16 amino acids. The V and J ends lost 4 bases and 2 bases, in that order; junction bases with no gene match: 7. The germline CDR1 and CDR2 sequences are MNHNY and SVGAGI (reference sequence). This chain's CDR3 is CASSSTPDRAGNTIYF. The CDR3 coding sequence is TGTGCCAGCAGTTCCACCCCGGACAGGGCTGGAAACACCATATATTTT.

The chain has TRBV5-4 and TRBJ2-1; unclear D gene. Germline CDR1 SGHNT, CDR2 YYREEE (reference sequence). CDR3 size: 17 residues. Trimming removed 0 bases from V and 0 bases from J, with 13 bases in between. The CDR3 bases are TGTGCCAGCAGCTTGGGACTTGTTAGGAGCTCCTACAATGAGCAGTTCTTC. Translation gives CASSLGLVRSSYNEQFF. Looking up the rest from reference TRBV5-4 and TRBJ2-1 gives the full variable domain: ETGVTQSPTHLIKTRGQQVTLRCSSQSGHNTVSWYQQALGQGPQFIFQYYREEENGRGNFPPRFSGLQFPNYSSELNVNALELDDSALYLCASSLGLVRSSYNEQFFGPGTRLTVL.

The chain uses TRBV21-1 and TRBJ1-4; no check of the table's D call, TRBD1, against the DNA was made. TRBV21-1 is described as a pseudogene. The CDR3 is 15 amino acids. The CDR3 sequence: CASTSRTGAREKLFF. CDR3 DNA sequence: TGTGCCAGCACCAGTCGGACAGGGGCGAGAGAAAAACTGTTTTTT.

This chain joins TRBV5-5 and TRBJ1-5, with D possibly TRBD1 on 6 matching bases. CDR3 length: 14 amino acids. Germline CDR1 is SGHKS and CDR2 is YYEKEE (reference sequence). Trimming removed 4 bases from V and 6 bases from J, with 14 bases in between. CDR3 sequence: CASSAGGAGQPQHF. CDR3 coding DNA: TGTGCCAGCAGCGCGGGGGGGGCGGGTCAGCCCCAGCATTTT.

V is TRBV6-1 and J is TRBJ1-1, with D possibly matching TRBD1 (5 bases). Deletions cut 1 base from V and 7 bases from J, with 16 bases between. Germline CDR1 MNHNS, CDR2 SASEGT. The CDR3 runs 15 residues. Here the CDR3 DNA reads TGTGCCAGCAGTGAAGGGGCCGGGGGGTACGGTGAAGCTTTCTTT. Protein sequence: CASSEGAGGYGEAFF.

The chain combines TRBV29-1 with TRBJ2-3; TRBD2 agrees at 11 bases. The CDR3 totals 14 residues. Germline CDR1 reads SQVTM; CDR2 reads ANQGSEA. CDR3 in amino acids: CTTRASGGTDTQYF. Written as DNA, the CDR3 is TGCACCACTCGGGCTAGCGGGGGGACAGATACGCAGTATTTT.

This clone was counted between two and nine times. The sample contains more than one DNA sequence encoding this CDR3. The rearrangement uses TRBV6-5 and TRBJ1-5, with no clear D. V lost 0 bases and J 5 bases, leaving 5 bases between the germline ends. Germline V CDR1 and CDR2: MNHEY, SVGAGI. There are 13 residues in the CDR3. Here the CDR3 reads CASSYSLDQPQHF. The CDR3 DNA follows: TGTGCCAGCAGTTACTCGCTAGATCAGCCCCAGCATTTT.

The genes are TRBV27 and TRBJ2-7; 12 bases line up with TRBD2. The CDR3 sequence is 19 residues long. With 5 bases clipped from V and 3 bases from J, the junction kept 17 bases outside the gene matches. Germline V gene lookup returns CDR1 MNHEY and CDR2 SMNVEV (reference sequence). The CDR3 DNA sequence: TGTGCCAGCAGTCCAAGGACTAGCGGGACTTATGCCCGAAACTACGAGCAGTACTTC. Its translation: CASSPRTSGTYARNYEQYF.

This clone occurred once. The chain couples TRBV29-1 to TRBJ1-4, with 7 bases identical to TRBD1. The CDR3 sequence is 14 residues long. Germline loops: CDR1 SQVTM, CDR2 ANQGSEA. The V and J ends lost 3 bases and 7 bases, in that order; junction bases with no gene match: 8. CDR3 amino acids: CSVEVAGGGEKLFF. CDR3 coding DNA: TGCAGCGTTGAGGTCGCAGGGGGAGGTGAAAAACTGTTTTTT.

This clone was observed once. The CDR3 loop is CSAQGTSGHTGELFF. In DNA form, the CDR3 reads TGCAGCGCCCAGGGGACTAGCGGACACACCGGGGAGCTGTTTTTT. The rearrangement links TRBV29-1 to TRBJ2-2; the match to TRBD2 covers 11 bases. The CDR3 loop spans 15 amino acids. Per germline, CDR1 SQVTM and CDR2 ANQGSEA. J lost 3 bases, V lost 7 bases, and 7 bases had no gene match.

This clone was seen at least ten times. CDR3 sequence: CASSRTGNTEAFF. CDR3 coding DNA: TGCGCCAGCAGCAGGACAGGGAACACTGAAGCTTTCTTT. The chain combines TRBV5-1 with TRBJ1-1, with 7 bases that match TRBD1. V was pared by 4 bases and J by 1 base, with 1 base of the junction left unmatched. CDR3 size: 13 residues. Looked up from germline, CDR1 is SGHRS and CDR2 is YFSETQ.

This clone appeared a single time. The chain is built from TRBV10-1 and TRBJ2-5; 9 nucleotides line up with TRBD1. Gene TRBJ2-7 matches the end of the DNA better, so the J call may be wrong. Germline CDR1 and CDR2: WNHNN and SYGVQD (reference sequence). This CDR3 comprises 14 residues. Here the CDR3 DNA reads TGCGCCAGCAGTAGGACAGGGGTTTACTACGAGCAGTACTTC. Translation gives CASSRTGVYYEQYF.

The J gene is TRBJ1-2, the V gene TRBV27; 7 positions match TRBD1. The CDR3 length is 15 residues. Per the germline V gene, CDR1 is MNHEY and CDR2 is SMNVEV (reference sequence). V dropped 3 bases and J dropped 2; count of bases not matched to a gene: 6. CDR3: CASSFVPGGNYGYTF. Here the CDR3 DNA reads TGTGCCAGCAGTTTCGTACCAGGGGGGAACTATGGCTACACCTTC.

V and J are TRBV5-4 and TRBJ2-7; 11 nucleotides agree with TRBD2. Germline CDR1 SGHNT, CDR2 YYREEE (reference sequence). The CDR3 contains 14 residues. Trimming at V came to 4 bases and at J to 2 bases, leaving 2 bases not matched to a gene. CDR3 DNA: TGTGCCAGCAGCCCGGGACTAGCGGCCTACGAGCAGTACTTC. It yields the protein CASSPGLAAYEQYF.

The chain recombines TRBV11-3 with TRBJ2-3, with 12 bases matching TRBD2. With V trimmed by 3 bases and J by 2 bases, 3 bases remained unmatched. Germline-derived CDR1 and CDR2 are SGHNT and YENEEA. CDR3 length equals 16 residues. CDR3 coding DNA: TGTGCCAGCAGCTTGGGGACTAGCGGGCTCACAGATACGCAGTATTTT. Translated: CASSLGTSGLTDTQYF.